The TCR beta chain under discussion was sequenced for a study of blood T cells in healthy people across ages. Findings and limits, study-wide: The unsorted PBMCs prevented any conclusive comparison of naive versus antigen-experienced cells.

The V end lost 8 bases, the J end lost 4 bases, and 20 bases lay between the germline ends. The CDR3 covers 14 residues. Per germline, CDR1 DFQATT and CDR2 SNEGSKA (reference sequence). The use of a sample-barcoded 5' primer and a J-beta primer mix characterized a second PCR of roughly 6 to 11 cycles. MiXCR was run by TCRdb on the 5' RACE reads, yielding one entry per CDR3 protein. The data contain approximately 800,000 distinct CDR3 sequences, 62% of them singletons. Regarding this clonotype: Its antigen is undetermined.

The chain has TRBV20-1 and TRBJ2-5; D gene ambiguous. The sequence came from a man aged 25 to 45 in good health. Source material: blood. The DNA for the CDR3 is TGCAGTTCCAAGACGATTTACTTAATAGAGACCCAGTACTTC. Protein product: CSSKTIYLIETQYF.